This T cell receptor (beta chain) was profiled in a study of T cells in Graves' hyperthyroidism and ophthalmopathy. This clonotype occurred a few times. Germline CDR1 and CDR2: LGHDT and YNNKEL (reference sequence). Between the trimmed V and J ends, which lost 2 bases and 6 bases, there was a span of 19 bases. This CDR3 is built from 16 residues. It was RNA transcripts that yielded the amplified TCR beta CDR3 regions. HTBI primers were used for first-round RT-PCR of the TCR CDR3. TCRdb called the multiplex PCR reads again in MiXCR, with one record for every CDR3 protein. The table includes around 530,000 distinct CDR3 sequences, roughly a sixth detected once. In the ophthalmopathy cohort, Clinical Activity Score was at least 3, NOSPECS grade at least 4, and duration under 3 months.

This clonotype was obtained from a young woman with Graves' ophthalmopathy. Sequencing was done on a sample of blood. The chain carries TRBV3-1 and TRBJ2-5, with a tentative D call TRBD1 (5 bases). In nucleotides, the CDR3 is TGTGCCAGCAGCCAATCCCTCCAGGGAAATCTAAAGACCCAGTACTTC. Protein: CASSQSLQGNLKTQYF.